This TCR beta chain was observed in a study of T cells in Graves' hyperthyroidism and ophthalmopathy. Researchers took RNA transcripts and amplified the TCR beta CDR3 regions from them. TCR CDR3 underwent first-round RT-PCR with the HTBI primer set. TCRdb re-called the multiplex PCR reads with MiXCR, one entry per CDR3 protein. The sample holds about 610,000 distinct CDR3 sequences, just over 45% seen once. This clonotype was obtained from a woman aged 18-30 years with Graves' hyperthyroidism. Specimen: peripheral blood or thyroid tissue (not recorded which).

CDR3: CASSLSPVYEQYF. The DNA for the CDR3 is TGTGCCAGCAGTTTAAGTCCGGTCTACGAGCAGTACTTC. The chain uses TRBV27 and TRBJ2-7; D is undetermined. This CDR3 is 13 amino acids long. V dropped 2 bases and J dropped 3 bases, with 8 bases sitting between them. Germline loops: CDR1 MNHEY, CDR2 SMNVEV (reference sequence).